In its sample, the clone carrying this T cell receptor (beta chain) was seen many times. The antigen is not known. One entry per CDR3 protein, called by TCRdb with MiXCR from the 5' RACE reads. The sample lists about 150,000 distinct CDR3 sequences; approximately 6.2% were seen once. These data are taken from a study of T cells after yellow fever vaccination. Study as a whole: Preparation of the low-cell-number fractions used SMART-Seq v4 Ultra Low Input. Study outcomes and limitations: Post-booster repertoires contained most primary-vaccination clones again (approximately 95% CD4, less than 90% CD8). Overall, a small share of clonotypes was seen in both CD4 and CD8 compartments.

The source was CD4+ T cells sorted from PBMCs, collected on the day of the first yellow fever vaccination. This clonotype was sampled from a man aged 18 to 30 who received the YFV17D yellow fever vaccine.

CDR3 amino acids: CASSPRGHPGADTQYF. CDR3 DNA sequence: TGCGCCAGCAGCCCAAGAGGTCACCCGGGCGCAGATACGCAGTATTTT. This rearrangement joins TRBV5-1 to TRBJ2-3; D gene uncertain. The germline V and J ends were trimmed by 4 bases and 4 bases, with 19 bases remaining between them. The CDR3 has 16 amino acids. Germline CDR1 is SGHRS and CDR2 is YFSETQ. The whole variable domain, remainder taken from reference TRBV5-1 and TRBJ2-3, is KAGVTQTPRYLIKTRGQQVTLSCSPISGHRSVSWYQQTPGQGLQFLFEYFSETQRNKGNFPGRFSGRQFSNSRSEMNVSTLELGDSALYLCASSPRGHPGADTQYFGPGTRLTVL.